This is a list of T cell receptor beta chains from one sample in a study of cytomegalovirus exposure and HLA in healthy donors. Libraries were prepared by immunoSEQ multiplex PCR; TCRdb keeps only in-frame clonotypes and omits some of them. Altogether some 140,000 clones are present, around 79% being singletons, with the ten largest covering about 3%. The sequenced material came from PBMCs. The receptors were gathered from a young man in good health and CMV-seronegative. Each CDR3 is given with its conserved first and last residue. A D gene is named only where the DNA matches it firmly. Not all rows give a size; the values are once, few, many and, for expanded clones, a class.

TGCGCCAGCAGCTTGGCTGGACAGGGGACTCGCATGAACACTGAAGCTTTCTTT	CASSLAGQGTRMNTEAFF	TRBJ1-1	NA	TRBV5-1	TRBD1
TGTGCCAGCAGTCCCCACAGGATACGAGCTTTCTTT	CASSPHRIRAFF	TRBJ1-1	NA	TRBV6-6	NA
TGTGCCAGCTGGAAGGGGGCGTCGGGAGGCTACACCTTC	CASWKGASGGYTF	TRBJ1-2	once	TRBV2	TRBD1
TGTGCCAGCAGGCCGGACAGGAGCCAAGAGACCCAGTACTTC	CASRPDRSQETQYF	TRBJ2-5	once	TRBV5-4	TRBD1
TGTGCCAGCTCACCACCTCGAACATTCACAGATACGCAGTATTTT	CASSPPRTFTDTQYF	TRBJ2-3	NA	TRBV18	NA
TGTGCCAGCAGCTTATTTCCAACTTCGAGGACAGGGGTTTCTGGCTACACCTTC	CASSLFPTSRTGVSGYTF	TRBJ1-2	few	TRBV7-9	TRBD1
TGCGCCAGCAGTTCGGGGGGCTGGCAGCCCCAGCATTTT	CASSSGGWQPQHF	TRBJ1-5	NA	TRBV10-1	NA
TGTGCCAGCAGCCCACGACAGGGGTCGACCTACAATGAGCAGTTCTTC	CASSPRQGSTYNEQFF	TRBJ2-1	few	TRBV4-2	TRBD1
TGTGCCATCAGTCCCGAGGCCTCTGGGGCCAACGTCCTGACTTTC	CAISPEASGANVLTF	TRBJ2-6	NA	TRBV10-3	NA
TGCGCCAGCAGCCGTGGACTAGCGGGGGGCGGGGATGAGCAGTTCTTC	CASSRGLAGGGDEQFF	TRBJ2-1	NA	TRBV5-1	TRBD2
TGCGCCAGCAGCCAACTAGGGACTAGCGACACAGATACGCAGTATTTT	CASSQLGTSDTDTQYF	TRBJ2-3	NA	TRBV4-1	TRBD2
TGTGCCAGCAGCTTAACAGGGACAGGGGGGGTTTGGGCCCAGTACTTC	CASSLTGTGGVWAQYF	TRBJ2-5	NA	TRBV7-2	TRBD1
TGTGCCAGCAGCACTAGAACGGCAGATACGCAGTATTTT	CASSTRTADTQYF	TRBJ2-3	few	TRBV9	NA
TGTGCCAGCAGCGTAGTGGGAGGGAGGGGGACTGAAGCTTTCTTT	CASSVVGGRGTEAFF	TRBJ1-1	NA	TRBV9	NA
TGTGCCAGCAGTCGACAGGCTAATCAGCCCCAGCATTTT	CASSRQANQPQHF	TRBJ1-5	few	TRBV2	NA
TGTGCCAGCAGGGTCCAGGGCACAGATACGCAGTATTTT	CASRVQGTDTQYF	TRBJ2-3	NA	TRBV6-6	NA
TGTGCCAGCAGTTCAAACAGGGGAAGGGCTTTCTTT	CASSSNRGRAFF	TRBJ1-1	NA	TRBV27	TRBD1
TGTGCCAGCAGCTCCGGGACAGGCATTTCTGGAAACACCATATATTTT	CASSSGTGISGNTIYF	TRBJ1-3	NA	TRBV7-9	TRBD1
TGTGCCAGCAGCCCGTTAGGGGGGGGCTATGGCTACACCTTC	CASSPLGGGYGYTF	TRBJ1-2	NA	TRBV7-9	NA
TGTGCCAGTAGTATACGGCAGGGAAATTCACCCCTCCACTTT	CASSIRQGNSPLHF	TRBJ1-6	NA	TRBV19	NA
TGTGCCAGCAGCCTACCGGACAATGAGCAGTTCTTC	CASSLPDNEQFF	TRBJ2-1	NA	TRBV7-9	NA
TGTGCCAGCAGCCCCCGCTCCTATAATTCACCCCTCCACTTT	CASSPRSYNSPLHF	TRBJ1-6	NA	TRBV14	NA
TGTGCCAGCCGAAGTGGACAAGTAAATGAAAAACTGTTTTTT	CASRSGQVNEKLFF	TRBJ1-4	few	TRBV2	NA
TGTGCCAGCAGTTACTCGGGACAGGGGGCCCAGCCCCAGCATTTT	CASSYSGQGAQPQHF	TRBJ1-5	NA	TRBV6-5	TRBD1
TGTGCCACCAGCAGAGACCCAGGGTGGGGAGGCGCTGAAGCTTTCTTT	CATSRDPGWGGAEAFF	TRBJ1-1	NA	TRBV15	NA
TGTGCCAGCAGTCCCGGGACAGGGGGTAATGAAAAACTGTTTTTT	CASSPGTGGNEKLFF	TRBJ1-4	NA	TRBV28	TRBD1
TGTGCCAGCGGGAATAGCGGGGGCCGCCGGTTCTTC	CASGNSGGRRFF	TRBJ2-1	NA	TRBV2	TRBD2
TGTGCCAGCAGGGGGGGTTACTACAATGAGCAGTTCTTC	CASRGGYYNEQFF	TRBJ2-1	NA	TRBV27	NA
TGTGCCAGCAGCCCGCAGGGGACGTCTGGCTACACCTTC	CASSPQGTSGYTF	TRBJ1-2	NA	TRBV7-9	NA
TGTGCCAGCAGTTTCCTAGCGGGGGGCACAGATACGCAGTATTTT	CASSFLAGGTDTQYF	TRBJ2-3	few	TRBV27	TRBD2
TGTGCCAGCAGCTCCCGGGCGGGAGCTTTCTTT	CASSSRAGAFF	TRBJ1-1	NA	TRBV11-2	NA
TGTGCCAGCAGTCAGGTTGAAAACGGGGAGCTGTTTTTT	CASSQVENGELFF	TRBJ2-2	few	TRBV6-9	NA
TGTGCCAGCAGCTTAGAGGGTGTCAGGGCTGAGGAAAAACTGTTTTTT	CASSLEGVRAEEKLFF	TRBJ1-4	NA	TRBV7-9	NA
TGTGCCAGCAGCTTAGACAGAATCCTGCCCACTGAAGCTTTCTTT	CASSLDRILPTEAFF	TRBJ1-1	few	TRBV7-9	NA
TGTGCCATCAGCGCCGGGGGAGCCCAGCATTTT	CAISAGGAQHF	TRBJ1-5	many	TRBV10-3	NA
TGTGCCAGCAGTGATTCCCAGGACAGCGCCGAAGCTTTCTTT	CASSDSQDSAEAFF	TRBJ1-1	NA	TRBV25-1	NA
TGTGCCAGCAGCTTACCCCCCACCTACGAGCAGTACTTC	CASSLPPTYEQYF	TRBJ2-7	NA	TRBV7-2	NA
TGTGCCAGCAGCTTTCTAGCGGAAGACACAGATACGCAGTATTTT	CASSFLAEDTDTQYF	TRBJ2-3	NA	TRBV5-6	TRBD2
TGCGCCAGCAGGGGGACTAGCGACAATGAGCAGTTCTTC	CASRGTSDNEQFF	TRBJ2-1	NA	TRBV5-1	TRBD2
TGCGCCAGCAGCCAAGATTACGGACAGGTTGCCCCCTTATATAATTCACCCCTCCACTTT	CASSQDYGQVAPLYNSPLHF	TRBJ1-6	NA	TRBV4-1	TRBD1
TGTGCCAGCAGCTGGCAGGGAGGATCAGAGACCCAGTACTTC	CASSWQGGSETQYF	TRBJ2-5	few	TRBV7-3	NA
TGTGCCAGCAGTTTTGGGGGCGCGAACACTGAAGCTTTCTTT	CASSFGGANTEAFF	TRBJ1-1	once	TRBV27	NA